A single sample gave rise to the 7 T cell receptor beta chains below, sequenced in a study of OX40 agonist ivuxolimab in advanced cancers. Some clones are missing from TCRdb's copy, which holds only in-frame ones; the method was immunoSEQ multiplex PCR. The repertoire has around 45,000 clones, 65% to 90% of them found once; the top ten carry around 2.6%. The starting material was CD4+ or CD8+ T cells sorted from blood, obtained in a trial of the OX40 agonist ivuxolimab. The receptors here all came from an adult with an advanced solid tumor such as melanoma, head and neck, liver or kidney cancer.

This clone was detected a few times. This chain uses TRBV10-3 with TRBJ1-6; D is unclear. CDR1 and CDR2 (germline): ENHRY, SYGVKD. The CDR3 totals 13 residues. V dropped 0 bases and J dropped 7 bases, with 4 bases sitting between them. CDR3 protein: CAISESGNSPLHF. CDR3 DNA sequence: TGTGCCATCAGTGAGTCCGGGAATTCACCCCTCCACTTT.

CDR3 coding DNA: TGTGCCAGCAGCTTGGGGAATTCACCCCTCCACTTT. Translating it yields CASSLGNSPLHF. The chain combines TRBV5-8 with TRBJ1-6; D is unclear. Germline CDR1 and CDR2: SGHTS and YDEGEE. V lost 0 bases, J lost 7 bases, and 2 bases lay in between. The CDR3 loop spans 12 amino acids.

This chain links TRBV5-1 with TRBJ2-3; maybe TRBD2 (6 bases). V was cut by 8 bases and J by 0 bases, with 16 bases left in between. Germline loops: CDR1 SGHRS, CDR2 YFSETQ. The CDR3 extends over 15 amino acids. In nucleotides, the CDR3 is TGCGCCAGTACGGAGGGCAAAACTAGCACAGATACGCAGTATTTT. It is translated as CASTEGKTSTDTQYF.

This chain links TRBV7-2 with TRBJ1-4; no firm D call. V gave up 3 bases and J gave up 8 bases, with 19 bases separating them. This CDR3 has 16 residues. CDR1 and CDR2 from the germline V gene are SGHTA and FQGNSA. The CDR3 spells CASSFPSTLWEEKLFF. CDR3 sequence (DNA): TGTGCCAGCAGCTTTCCATCGACCCTCTGGGAGGAAAAACTGTTTTTT.

The genes are TRBV27 and TRBJ2-3, with 10 nucleotides matching TRBD2. The CDR3 is 18 residues long. Germline loops: CDR1 MNHEY, CDR2 SMNVEV (reference sequence). The V gene end was trimmed by 3 bases and the J gene end by 4 bases; junction bases not matched to a gene: 13. CDR3 sequence reads: CASSFLAGERGHADTQYF. The CDR3 DNA sequence: TGTGCCAGCAGTTTTCTAGCGGGGGAGCGGGGACACGCAGATACGCAGTATTTT.

The chain uses TRBV27 and TRBJ2-5; 11 bases are shared with TRBD1. The length of the CDR3 is 16 residues. With 5 bases clipped from V and 1 base from J, the junction kept 6 bases outside the gene matches. The germline V gene encodes CDR1 MNHEY and CDR2 SMNVEV (reference sequence). CDR3 sequence (DNA): TGTGCCAGCAGTCCTGGGACAGGGGGGATCCAAGAGACCCAGTACTTC. Translated, it gives CASSPGTGGIQETQYF.

The gene calls are TRBV15 and TRBJ2-7; D is undetermined. The CDR3 sequence is 16 residues long. V shed 0 bases and J shed 2 bases, with 14 bases lying between them. From germline, CDR1 is LNHNV and CDR2 YYDKDF (reference sequence). This CDR3 reads CATSRDKKHPPYEQYF. The CDR3 region has the DNA TGTGCCACCAGCAGAGATAAGAAGCATCCACCCTACGAGCAGTACTTC.